These 26 T cell receptor beta chains share one sample of origin, sequenced in a study of blood T cell repertoires in COVID-19. Clones were sequenced by immunoSEQ multiplex PCR, and TCRdb holds only the in-frame ones, with some missing. The sample holds about 210,000 clones, about 87% seen once. The sample was PBMCs or T cells enriched from blood (not recorded which). These receptors were collected from a man younger than 30 with acute COVID-19.

J is TRBJ2-3 and V is TRBV28, with a weak D call TRBD2 (5 bases). Germline CDR1 is MDHEN and CDR2 is SYDVKM. The CDR3 has 15 amino acids. V lost 6 bases, J lost 1 base, and 14 bases lay in between. The CDR3 DNA reads as TGTGCCAGCAGAGGTCGAGGGCCAGGCACAGATACGCAGTATTTT. Encoded protein: CASRGRGPGTDTQYF.

The genes are TRBV14 and TRBJ2-3, with no clear D. The CDR3 runs to 14 residues. Trimming pared 0 bases from V and 1 base from J, leaving 5 bases between. The germline CDR1 and CDR2 sequences are SGHDN and FVKESK. CDR3 in amino acids: CASSQDLRTDTQYF. CDR3 nucleotides: TGTGCCAGCAGCCAAGATCTTCGCACAGATACGCAGTATTTT.

V and J are TRBV10-1 and TRBJ2-5; maybe TRBD1 (6 bases). CDR1 and CDR2 from the germline V gene are WNHNN and SYGVQD (reference sequence). The V end lost 8 bases, the J end lost 4 bases, and 14 bases lay between the germline ends. This CDR3 is 13 amino acids long. CDR3 coding DNA: TGCGCCAGCTCCACAGGGACCATAGAGACCCAGTACTTC. Translating gives CASSTGTIETQYF.

This chain uses TRBV27 with TRBJ2-7; 9 positions match TRBD2. The length of the CDR3 is 15 residues. V gave up 2 bases and J gave up 2 bases; unmatched junction bases: 4. The germline gives CDR1 MNHEY, CDR2 SMNVEV (reference sequence). The CDR3 DNA follows: TGTGCCAGCAGTTTAAGCCTAGCGGGACCCTACGAGCAGTACTTC. Protein sequence: CASSLSLAGPYEQYF.

The V gene is TRBV5-8, the J gene TRBJ1-1; no definite D call. The V end lost 6 bases, the J end lost 2 bases, and 11 bases lay between the germline ends. In germline, CDR1 is SGHTS, CDR2 YDEGEE. The CDR3 sequence is 13 residues long. CDR3 in DNA: TGTGCCAGCAACTTAGTGGCCAACACTGAAGCTTTCTTT. It codes for CASNLVANTEAFF.

The chain combines TRBV7-6 with TRBJ2-5, with D possibly TRBD2 on 5 matching bases. V was trimmed by 8 bases and J by 2 bases, leaving 12 bases between them. The V gene's germline CDR1 is SGHVS and CDR2 FNYEAQ. CDR3 length equals 13 residues. The DNA of the CDR3 is TGTGCCAGCCGCCAAGCGGATCAAGAGACCCAGTACTTC. Amino acids: CASRQADQETQYF.

This rearrangement joins TRBV3-1 (or the pseudogene TRBV3-2) to TRBJ1-3; D is unclear. CDR3 size: 13 residues. CDR1 LGHDT and CDR2 YNNKEL come from the germline V gene (reference sequence). Trimming removed 6 bases from V and 0 bases from J, with 6 bases in between. CDR3 bases: TGTGCCAGCAGACCCAGCTCTGGAAACACCATATATTTT. Translated, it gives CASRPSSGNTIYF.

V gene TRBV11-2 combines with J gene TRBJ2-1; 8 positions agree with TRBD1. The CDR3 is 15 residues long. The ends lost 1 base at V and 6 bases at J; junction bases unmatched: 5. Germline CDR1 and CDR2: SGHAT and FQNNGV. This CDR3 reads CASSLGTGRPNEQFF. CDR3 DNA sequence: TGTGCCAGCAGCTTAGGGACAGGGCGACCCAATGAGCAGTTCTTC.

V and J are TRBV27 and TRBJ1-1; D is perhaps TRBD1 (6 bases). The CDR3 has 15 residues. From germline, CDR1 is MNHEY and CDR2 SMNVEV (reference sequence). Trimming took 7 bases from V and 5 from J, leaving 20 bases between them. The CDR3 region is CASISVGAEATEAFF. CDR3 nucleotides: TGTGCCAGCATTTCCGTGGGGGCAGAGGCGACTGAAGCTTTCTTT.

The chain employs TRBV7-6 and TRBJ2-2, with D possibly matching TRBD1 (5 bases). The CDR3 has 15 residues. Trimming took 0 bases from V and 7 from J, leaving 12 bases between them. Germline V lookup: CDR1 SGHVS, CDR2 FNYEAQ. CDR3 DNA sequence: TGTGCCAGCAGCTTAGCTCAGGGTCGTATCGGGGAGCTGTTTTTT. Translating gives CASSLAQGRIGELFF. Complete variable domain (other parts from reference TRBV7-6 and TRBJ2-2): GAGVSQSPRYKVTKRGQDVALRCDPISGHVSLYWYRQALGQGPEFLTYFNYEAQQDKSGLPNDRFSAERPEGSISTLTIQRTEQRDSAMYRCASSLAQGRIGELFFGEGSRLTVL.

This chain connects TRBV24-1 to TRBJ2-5; D is uncertain. V gave up 4 bases and J gave up 1 base, with 9 bases separating them. Looked up from germline, CDR1 is KGHDR and CDR2 is SFDVKD. The CDR3 runs 14 residues. The CDR3 bases are TGTGCCACCAGTGACTCACTCGCCCAAGAGACCCAGTACTTC. It yields the protein CATSDSLAQETQYF.

The chain recombines TRBV10-3 with TRBJ2-3, with TRBD2 identical over 7 bases. The CDR3 sequence is 16 residues long. The V and J ends lost 0 bases and 0 bases, in that order; junction bases with no gene match: 3. Germline CDR1 and CDR2: ENHRY and SYGVKD. The CDR3 here is CAISESGTISTDTQYF. CDR3 in DNA: TGTGCCATCAGTGAGTCAGGGACTATCAGCACAGATACGCAGTATTTT.

This clone was detected a few times. This chain joins TRBV27 and TRBJ1-6; D remains unclear. Germline V CDR1 and CDR2: MNHEY, SMNVEV (reference sequence). V was shortened by 6 bases and J by 0 bases, with 6 bases between the two germline ends. The CDR3 runs to 14 residues. The CDR3 DNA follows: TGTGCCAGCAGGTTTAGCTCCTATAATTCACCCCTCCACTTT. Its protein product is CASRFSSYNSPLHF.

V usage is TRBV18 and J usage is TRBJ2-1, with D perhaps TRBD2 (5 bases). The CDR3 consists of 16 residues. Deletions cut 6 bases from V and 6 bases from J, with 21 bases between. Looked up from germline, CDR1 is KGHSH and CDR2 is LQKENI. The CDR3 DNA reads as TGTGCCAGCTCGCACTCCGCTCGGCGGGTCAGCAATGAGCAGTTCTTC. It is translated as CASSHSARRVSNEQFF. Filled out from reference TRBV18 and TRBJ2-1, the complete variable domain reads NAGVMQNPRHLVRRRGQEARLRCSPMKGHSHVYWYRQLPEEGLKFMVYLQKENIIDESGMPKERFSAEFPKEGPSILRIQQVVRGDSAAYFCASSHSARRVSNEQFFGPGTRLTVL.

This chain links TRBV5-1 with TRBJ2-7; TRBD2 matches at 11 bases. The trim removed 0 bases at V and 2 bases at J, leaving 7 bases unmatched. This CDR3 is 17 amino acids long. The germline gives CDR1 SGHRS, CDR2 YFSETQ. This CDR3 reads CASSLEGLADFTYEQYF. The CDR3 DNA reads as TGCGCCAGCAGCTTGGAGGGACTAGCGGATTTCACCTACGAGCAGTACTTC.

This clone was detected only once. The chain has TRBV3-1 (or the pseudogene TRBV3-2) and TRBJ2-7; TRBD1 matches at 8 bases. The CDR3 is 15 residues long. The V and J ends lost 0 bases and 7 bases, in that order; junction bases with no gene match: 8. Germline loops: CDR1 LGHDT, CDR2 YNNKEL (reference sequence). CDR3 in amino acids: CASSQELQGALEQYF. CDR3 coding DNA: TGTGCCAGCAGCCAAGAACTCCAGGGGGCGCTGGAGCAGTACTTC.

This chain joins TRBV5-6 and TRBJ2-5, with 9 bases fitting TRBD1. Trimming removed 5 bases from V and 1 base from J; junction bases left unmatched: 9. Per the germline V gene, CDR1 is SGHDT and CDR2 is YYEEEE. The CDR3 loop spans 16 amino acids. The CDR3 region is CASRGQGRGLQETQYF. The CDR3, as DNA: TGTGCCAGCAGGGGACAGGGAAGGGGACTCCAAGAGACCCAGTACTTC.

The chain combines TRBV11-2 with TRBJ2-5, with D tentatively TRBD1 (5 bases). CDR1 is SGHAT and CDR2 is FQNNGV in the germline V gene. The CDR3 has 16 amino acids. Trimming removed 5 bases from V and 2 bases from J, with 18 bases in between. CDR3 region: CASSPRQRYKQETQYF. The CDR3 DNA reads TGTGCCAGCAGCCCCCGACAGCGATATAAACAAGAGACCCAGTACTTC.

The gene calls are TRBV21-1 and TRBJ2-5; the table's TRBD2 call for D was not verified on the DNA. TRBV21-1 is classified as a pseudogene. The CDR3 length is 16 residues. CDR3 protein: CASTLTPPGYQETQYF. The CDR3 DNA is TGTGCCAGCACCCTGACACCGCCGGGGTACCAAGAGACCCAGTACTTC.

The chain joins TRBV29-1 to TRBJ2-5; 8 nucleotides line up with TRBD1. The J segment lost 5 bases and the V segment lost 2 bases, leaving 7 bases of the junction unmatched. Germline CDR1 is SQVTM and CDR2 is ANQGSEA. This CDR3 region has 14 residues. Here the CDR3 reads CSVELRQGIETQYF. In nucleotides, the CDR3 is TGCAGCGTTGAACTCAGACAGGGGATTGAGACCCAGTACTTC.

The rearrangement joins TRBV24-1 to TRBJ2-7, with D possibly matching TRBD1 (5 bases). Germline values: CDR1 KGHDR, CDR2 SFDVKD. The CDR3 sequence is 14 residues long. V lost 8 bases and J 5 bases, leaving 18 bases between the germline ends. The CDR3 coding sequence is TGTGCCACCAAGAAAGAAAGGGGTTCCCACGAGCAGTACTTC. As protein: CATKKERGSHEQYF.

This chain uses TRBV28 with TRBJ2-3, with TRBD2 matching 10 bases. The CDR3 extends over 16 amino acids. CDR1 is MDHEN, CDR2 SYDVKM, per germline. V shed 6 bases, J shed 4 bases, and the junction held 10 bases outside the gene matches. The CDR3 spells CASSQPAGGLPDTQYF. DNA of the CDR3: TGTGCCAGCAGCCAGCCAGCGGGAGGGCTCCCAGATACGCAGTATTTT.

The chain recombines TRBV2 with TRBJ2-2; 8 bases are a match to TRBD1. J gave up 8 bases and V 6 bases, and 11 bases lay outside the gene matches. CDR3 length: 15 amino acids. Germline lookup yields CDR1 SNHLY and CDR2 FYNNEI. For the CDR3, the DNA is TGTGCCAGCAGCCCTCAAACAGGGGGTGGAGGGGAGCTGTTTTTT. Translation gives CASSPQTGGGGELFF.

The chain links TRBV21-1 to TRBJ2-3; the D call in the table, TRBD2, was not verified against the DNA. TRBV21-1 is noted as a pseudogene. This CDR3 is built from 13 residues. The CDR3 spells CARPGRRTDTQYF. DNA for the CDR3: TGTGCCAGGCCCGGGAGGCGCACAGATACGCAGTATTTT.

CDR3: CASRSGTNSYEQYF. The CDR3, as DNA: TGTGCCAGCAGGTCCGGGACTAACTCCTACGAGCAGTACTTC. V usage is TRBV6-5 and J usage is TRBJ2-7; 7 nucleotides match TRBD2. The CDR3 runs 14 residues. From germline, CDR1 is MNHEY and CDR2 SVGAGI. V gave up 6 bases and J gave up 0 bases; unmatched junction bases: 5.

This chain joins TRBV28 and TRBJ2-1; tentatively, D is TRBD2 (6 bases). V lost 7 bases and J lost 8, with 15 bases in between. The CDR3 totals 13 residues. Germline V gives CDR1 MDHEN, CDR2 SYDVKM. For the CDR3, the DNA is TGTGCCAGCAAAGAACTAGCCCGGGATGAGCAGTTCTTC. Translated, it gives CASKELARDEQFF.